These 11 T cell receptor beta chains were sequenced from one sample in a study of spatial heterogeneity in lung cancer. General study findings and limits: The study found that expanded intratumoral alpha and beta TCR counts tracked tumor mutation counts.

The sample's time point: sample taken at primary tumor resection. TCRdb re-called the 5' RACE reads with MiXCR, one entry per CDR3 protein. The sample carries fewer than 9,000 distinct CDR3 sequences, about 7% recorded once. These receptors lack a known antigen. The material sequenced was lung tumor tissue, taken at surgery. The receptors stem from a female donor with early-stage non-small cell lung cancer.

The chain links TRBV20-1 to TRBJ1-2; D remains unclear. The CDR3 has 13 residues. V was shortened by 1 base and J by 2 bases, with 8 bases between the two germline ends. Germline V gene sequence: CDR1 DFQATT, CDR2 SNEGSKA (reference sequence). For the CDR3, the DNA is TGCAGTGCTAGAGTTGAGCCCAACTATGGCTACACCTTC. Translation gives CSARVEPNYGYTF.

This clonotype has ten or more counts. This chain joins TRBV20-1 and TRBJ2-5; D uncertain. V lost 0 bases and J lost 5, with 1 base in between. The CDR3 is 10 amino acids. CDR1 and CDR2 from the germline V gene are DFQATT and SNEGSKA (reference sequence). DNA for the CDR3: TGCAGTGCTAGAGAGGAGACCCAGTACTTC. This codes for CSAREETQYF.

Turning to this clonotype: Mismatch with germline at one junction end may stem from a read error. The gene calls are TRBV29-1 and TRBJ2-1; tentatively, D is TRBD2 (5 bases). The CDR3 is 10 residues long. Germline V gives CDR1 SQVTM, CDR2 ANQGSEA. This CDR3 is CSVQEAQVGF. CDR3 DNA: TGCAGCGTCCAGGAGGCGCAGGTCGGCTTC.

In this sample, this clonotype turned up many times. The CDR3 reads CASSLRSNEKLFF. The CDR3 DNA is TGTGCCAGCAGCTTACGCTCTAATGAAAAACTGTTTTTT. The chain employs TRBV7-2 and TRBJ1-4; D remains ambiguous. V shed 2 bases and J shed 3 bases, with 4 bases lying between them. The CDR3 covers 13 residues. The germline CDR1 and CDR2 sequences are SGHTA and FQGNSA.

This clonotype has a count of ten or more. The chain combines TRBV9 with TRBJ2-1; 16 nucleotides agree with TRBD2. With 0 bases clipped from V and 7 bases from J, the junction kept 13 bases outside the gene matches. The CDR3 is made up of 20 amino acids. The germline gives CDR1 SGDLS, CDR2 YYNGEE. This chain's CDR3 is CASSVDPGTSGRAISNEQFF. For the CDR3, the DNA is TGTGCCAGCAGCGTAGACCCCGGGACTAGCGGGAGGGCCATTAGTAATGAGCAGTTCTTC.

This clonotype occurred many times. The chain joins TRBV30 to TRBJ2-7, with TRBD1 matching over 8 bases. CDR1 and CDR2 (germline): GTSNPN, SVGIG (reference sequence). The CDR3 is made up of 14 amino acids. The junction had 12 bases not matched to a gene; V was cut back by 4 bases and J by 7 bases. This chain's CDR3 is CAWTPGRGLQEQYF. The CDR3, as DNA: TGTGCCTGGACCCCCGGCAGGGGGCTTCAAGAGCAGTACTTC.

This clonotype was seen at least ten times. J is TRBJ2-3 and V is TRBV18; 8 bases align to TRBD2. The CDR3 length is 16 residues. Germline trimming cut 4 bases from V and 0 bases from J; bases unmatched to any gene: 6. Per the germline V gene, CDR1 is KGHSH and CDR2 is LQKENI. This CDR3 reads CASSLKASGSTDTQYF. CDR3 in DNA: TGTGCCAGCTCACTAAAGGCTAGCGGGAGCACAGATACGCAGTATTTT.

This clonotype has a handful of counts. V and J are TRBV5-1 and TRBJ2-6; D is perhaps TRBD1 (6 bases). Between the trimmed V and J ends, which lost 4 bases and 0 bases, there was a span of 11 bases. Germline V gene sequence: CDR1 SGHRS, CDR2 YFSETQ. The CDR3 consists of 16 residues. In DNA form, the CDR3 reads TGCGCCAGCAGCCAAGGACAGAGCTCTGGGGCCAACGTCCTGACTTTC. Its protein product is CASSQGQSSGANVLTF.

Many counts were recorded for this clonotype. The chain joins TRBV20-1 to TRBJ2-1; 8 bases match TRBD2. Germline values: CDR1 DFQATT, CDR2 SNEGSKA (reference sequence). This CDR3 region has 14 residues. V lost 1 base, J lost 6 bases, and 5 bases stayed unmatched. This CDR3 reads CSARVASGSNEQFF. The CDR3 coding sequence is TGCAGTGCTAGAGTGGCTAGCGGGTCCAATGAGCAGTTCTTC.

In this sample, this clonotype turned up many times. The V call is TRBV11-2, the J call TRBJ2-7, with TRBD2 identical over 10 bases. J gave up 4 bases and V 5 bases, and 8 bases lay outside the gene matches. This CDR3 has 15 amino acids. The V gene's germline CDR1 is SGHAT and CDR2 FQNNGV. The CDR3 protein is CASSILAGASYEQYF. The CDR3 nucleotides are TGTGCCAGCAGCATCCTAGCGGGAGCGTCTTACGAGCAGTACTTC.

This clonotype was picked up many times. This sequence joins TRBV25-1 and TRBJ2-5; D call uncertain. Germline assignment: CDR1 MGHDK and CDR2 SYGVNS. V was trimmed by 1 base and J by 5 bases, leaving 8 bases between them. The CDR3 extends over 13 amino acids. As DNA, the CDR3 is TGTGCCAGCAGTGAATCCCCCCTCGAGACCCAGTACTTC. Its protein is CASSESPLETQYF.